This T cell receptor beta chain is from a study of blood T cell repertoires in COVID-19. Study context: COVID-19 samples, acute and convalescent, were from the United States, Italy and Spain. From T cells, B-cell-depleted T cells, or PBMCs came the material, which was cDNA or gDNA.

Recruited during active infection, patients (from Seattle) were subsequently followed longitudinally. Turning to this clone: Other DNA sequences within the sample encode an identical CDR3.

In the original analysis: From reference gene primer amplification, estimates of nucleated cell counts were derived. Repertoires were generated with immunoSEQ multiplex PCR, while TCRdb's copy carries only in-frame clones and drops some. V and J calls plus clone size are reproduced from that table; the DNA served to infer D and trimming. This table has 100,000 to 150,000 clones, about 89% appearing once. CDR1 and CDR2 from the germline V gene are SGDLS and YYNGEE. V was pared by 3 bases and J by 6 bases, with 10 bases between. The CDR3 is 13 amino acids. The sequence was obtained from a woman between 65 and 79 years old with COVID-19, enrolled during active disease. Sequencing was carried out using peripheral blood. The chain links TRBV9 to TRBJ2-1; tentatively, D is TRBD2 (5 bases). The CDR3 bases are TGTGCCAGCAGCGCTACTAGTCGCAATGAGCAGTTCTTC. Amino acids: CASSATSRNEQFF.